Listed here is a single T cell receptor (beta chain). This entry comes from a study of control samples from healthy donors and cancer patients. Germline CDR1 is MRHNA and CDR2 is SNTAGT. The CDR3 runs to 15 residues. V shed 8 bases and J shed 4 bases, with 17 bases lying between them. Sequencing was performed with immunoSEQ multiplex PCR; in TCRdb, only in-frame clones are kept and a portion is missing. The sample has some 96,000 clones, about 90% seen once. This clonotype was sampled from a woman between 50 and 59 years old in good health. This sequence joins TRBV6-4 and TRBJ2-2; D is unresolved. The source material was blood. The CDR3 is CASFSFGPVTGELFF. CDR3 nucleotide sequence: TGTGCCAGCTTCTCCTTTGGGCCGGTCACCGGGGAGCTGTTTTTT.